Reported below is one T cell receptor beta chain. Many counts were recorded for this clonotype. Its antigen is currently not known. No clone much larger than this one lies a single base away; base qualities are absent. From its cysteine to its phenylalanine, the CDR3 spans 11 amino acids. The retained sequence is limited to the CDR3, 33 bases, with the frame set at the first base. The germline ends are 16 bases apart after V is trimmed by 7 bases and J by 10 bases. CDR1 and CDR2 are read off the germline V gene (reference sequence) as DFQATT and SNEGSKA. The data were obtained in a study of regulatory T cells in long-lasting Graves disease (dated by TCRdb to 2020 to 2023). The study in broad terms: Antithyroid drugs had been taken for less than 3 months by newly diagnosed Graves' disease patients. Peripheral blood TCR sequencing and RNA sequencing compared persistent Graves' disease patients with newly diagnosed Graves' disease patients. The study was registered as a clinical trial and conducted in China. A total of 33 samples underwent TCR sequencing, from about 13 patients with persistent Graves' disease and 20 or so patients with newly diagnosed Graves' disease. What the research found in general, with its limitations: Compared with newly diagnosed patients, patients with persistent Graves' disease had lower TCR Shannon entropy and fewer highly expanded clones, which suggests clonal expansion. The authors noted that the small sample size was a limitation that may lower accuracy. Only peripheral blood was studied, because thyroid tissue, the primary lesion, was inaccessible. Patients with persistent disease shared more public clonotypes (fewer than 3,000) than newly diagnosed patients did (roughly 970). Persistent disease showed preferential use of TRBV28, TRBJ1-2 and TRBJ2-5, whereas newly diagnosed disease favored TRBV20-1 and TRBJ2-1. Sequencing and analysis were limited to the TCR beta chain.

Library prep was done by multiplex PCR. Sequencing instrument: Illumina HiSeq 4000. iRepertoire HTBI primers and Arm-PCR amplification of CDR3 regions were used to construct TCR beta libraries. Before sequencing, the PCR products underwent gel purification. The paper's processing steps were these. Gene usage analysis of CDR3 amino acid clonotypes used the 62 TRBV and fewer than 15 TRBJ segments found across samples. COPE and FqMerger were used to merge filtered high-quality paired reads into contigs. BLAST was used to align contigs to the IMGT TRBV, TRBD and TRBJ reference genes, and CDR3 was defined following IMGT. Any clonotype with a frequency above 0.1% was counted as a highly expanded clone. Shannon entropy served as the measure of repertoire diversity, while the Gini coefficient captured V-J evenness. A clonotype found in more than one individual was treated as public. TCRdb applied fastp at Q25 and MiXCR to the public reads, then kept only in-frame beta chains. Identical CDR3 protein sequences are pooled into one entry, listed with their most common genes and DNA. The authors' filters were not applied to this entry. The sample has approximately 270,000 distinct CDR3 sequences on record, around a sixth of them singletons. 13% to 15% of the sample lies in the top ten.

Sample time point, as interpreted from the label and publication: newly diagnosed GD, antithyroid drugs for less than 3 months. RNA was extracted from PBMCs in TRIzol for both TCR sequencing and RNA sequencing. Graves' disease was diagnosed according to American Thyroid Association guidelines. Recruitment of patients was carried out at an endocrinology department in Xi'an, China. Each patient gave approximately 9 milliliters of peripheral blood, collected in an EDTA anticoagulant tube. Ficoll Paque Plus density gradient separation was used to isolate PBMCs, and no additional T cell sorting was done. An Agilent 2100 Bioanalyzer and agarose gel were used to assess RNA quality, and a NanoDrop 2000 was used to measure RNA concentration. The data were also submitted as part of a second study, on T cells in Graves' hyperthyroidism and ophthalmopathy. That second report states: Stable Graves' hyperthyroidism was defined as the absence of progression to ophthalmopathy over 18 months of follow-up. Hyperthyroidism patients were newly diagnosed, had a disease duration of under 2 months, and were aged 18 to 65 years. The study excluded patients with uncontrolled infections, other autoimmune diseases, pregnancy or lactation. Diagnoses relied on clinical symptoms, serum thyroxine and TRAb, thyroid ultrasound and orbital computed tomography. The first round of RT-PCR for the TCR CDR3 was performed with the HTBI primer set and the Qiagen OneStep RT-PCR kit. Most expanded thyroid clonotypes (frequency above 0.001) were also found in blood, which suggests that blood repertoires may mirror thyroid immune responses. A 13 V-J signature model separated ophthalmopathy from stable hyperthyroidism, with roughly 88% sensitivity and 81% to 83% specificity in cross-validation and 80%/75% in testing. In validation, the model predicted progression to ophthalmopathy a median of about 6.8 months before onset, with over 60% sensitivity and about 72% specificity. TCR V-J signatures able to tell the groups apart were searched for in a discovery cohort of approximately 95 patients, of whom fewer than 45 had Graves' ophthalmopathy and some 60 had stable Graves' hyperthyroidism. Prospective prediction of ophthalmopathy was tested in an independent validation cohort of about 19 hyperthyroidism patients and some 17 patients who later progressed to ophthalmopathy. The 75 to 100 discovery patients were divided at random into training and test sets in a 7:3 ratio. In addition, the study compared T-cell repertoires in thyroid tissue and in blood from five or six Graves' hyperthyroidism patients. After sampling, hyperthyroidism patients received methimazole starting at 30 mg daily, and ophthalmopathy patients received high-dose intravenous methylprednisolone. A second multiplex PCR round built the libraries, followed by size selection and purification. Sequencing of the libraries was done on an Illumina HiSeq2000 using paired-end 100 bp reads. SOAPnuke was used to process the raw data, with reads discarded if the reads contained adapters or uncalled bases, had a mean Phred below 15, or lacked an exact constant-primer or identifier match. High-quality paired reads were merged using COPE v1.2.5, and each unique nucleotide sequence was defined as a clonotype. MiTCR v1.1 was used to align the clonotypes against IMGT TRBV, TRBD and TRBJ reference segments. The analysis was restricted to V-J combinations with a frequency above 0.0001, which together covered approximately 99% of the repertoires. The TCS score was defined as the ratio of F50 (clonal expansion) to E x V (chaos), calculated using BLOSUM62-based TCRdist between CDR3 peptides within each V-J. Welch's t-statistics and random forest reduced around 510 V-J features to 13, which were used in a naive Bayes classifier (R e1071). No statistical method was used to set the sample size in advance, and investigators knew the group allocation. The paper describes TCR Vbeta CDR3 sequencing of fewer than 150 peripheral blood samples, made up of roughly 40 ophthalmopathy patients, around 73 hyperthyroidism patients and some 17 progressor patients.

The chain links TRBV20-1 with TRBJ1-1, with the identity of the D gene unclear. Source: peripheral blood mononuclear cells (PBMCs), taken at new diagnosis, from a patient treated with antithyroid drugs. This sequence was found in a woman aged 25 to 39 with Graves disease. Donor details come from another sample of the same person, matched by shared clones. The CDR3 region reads CSGEKAAAAFF. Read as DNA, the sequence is TGCAGTGGGGAAAAGGCAGCTGCAGCTTTCTTT.